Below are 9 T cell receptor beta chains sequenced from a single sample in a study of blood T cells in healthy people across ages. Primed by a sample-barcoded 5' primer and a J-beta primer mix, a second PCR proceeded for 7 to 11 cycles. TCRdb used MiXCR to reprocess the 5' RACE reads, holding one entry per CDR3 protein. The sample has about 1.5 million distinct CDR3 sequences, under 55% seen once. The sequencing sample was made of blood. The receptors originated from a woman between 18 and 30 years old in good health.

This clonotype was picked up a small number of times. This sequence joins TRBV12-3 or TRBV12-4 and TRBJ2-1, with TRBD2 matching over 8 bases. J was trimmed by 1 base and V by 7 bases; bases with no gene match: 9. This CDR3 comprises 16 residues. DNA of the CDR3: TGTGCCAGCAAGGGGGTAGCGGGGATTTCCTACAATGAGCAGTTCTTC. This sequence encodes CASKGVAGISYNEQFF.

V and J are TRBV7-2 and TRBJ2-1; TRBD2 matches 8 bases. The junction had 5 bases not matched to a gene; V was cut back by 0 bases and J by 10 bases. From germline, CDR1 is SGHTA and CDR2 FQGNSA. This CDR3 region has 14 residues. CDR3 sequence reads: CASSLASGTREQFF. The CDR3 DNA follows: TGTGCCAGCAGCTTAGCTAGCGGGACTAGGGAGCAGTTCTTC.

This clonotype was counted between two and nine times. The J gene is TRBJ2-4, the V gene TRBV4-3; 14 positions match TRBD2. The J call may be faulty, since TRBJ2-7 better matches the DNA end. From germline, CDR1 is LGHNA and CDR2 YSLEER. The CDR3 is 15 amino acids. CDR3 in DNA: TGCGCCAGCAGCCAGGGGACTAGCGGGAGCGACGAGCAGTACTTC. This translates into CASSQGTSGSDEQYF.

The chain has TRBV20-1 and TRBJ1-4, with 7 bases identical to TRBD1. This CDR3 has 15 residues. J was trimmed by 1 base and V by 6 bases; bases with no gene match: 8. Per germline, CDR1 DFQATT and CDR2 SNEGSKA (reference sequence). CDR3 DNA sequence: TGCAGTGCGGGGACAGACCATATAACTAATGAAAAACTGTTTTTT. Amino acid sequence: CSAGTDHITNEKLFF.

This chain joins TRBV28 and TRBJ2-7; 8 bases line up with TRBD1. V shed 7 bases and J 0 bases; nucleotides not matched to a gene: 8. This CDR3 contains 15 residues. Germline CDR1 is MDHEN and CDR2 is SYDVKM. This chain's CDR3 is CASTLRTGISYEQYF. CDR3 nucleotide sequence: TGTGCCAGCACCTTAAGGACAGGGATCTCCTACGAGCAGTACTTC.

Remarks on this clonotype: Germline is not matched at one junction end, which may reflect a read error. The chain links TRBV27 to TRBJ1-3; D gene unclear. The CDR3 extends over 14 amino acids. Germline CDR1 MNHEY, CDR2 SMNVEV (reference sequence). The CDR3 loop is CASSVSSPGNTIYF. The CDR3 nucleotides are TGTGCCAGCAGTGTATCTTCCCCTGGAAACACCATATATTTT.

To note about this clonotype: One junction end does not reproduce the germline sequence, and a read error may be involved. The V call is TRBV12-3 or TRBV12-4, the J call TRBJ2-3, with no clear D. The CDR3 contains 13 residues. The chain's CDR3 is CASSGSGTDTLYF. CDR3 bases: TGTGCCAGCAGTGGCTCGGGCACAGATACGCTGTATTTT.

The CDR3 bases are TGTGCCACCAGTGATACAGGAACGAGACAGCCCCAGCATTTT. Amino acid sequence: CATSDTGTRQPQHF. This chain links TRBV24-1 with TRBJ1-5, with TRBD1 as a possible D gene (5 bases). Germline-derived CDR1 and CDR2 are KGHDR and SFDVKD. This CDR3 spans 14 amino acids. V lost 3 bases and J lost 7, with 12 bases in between.

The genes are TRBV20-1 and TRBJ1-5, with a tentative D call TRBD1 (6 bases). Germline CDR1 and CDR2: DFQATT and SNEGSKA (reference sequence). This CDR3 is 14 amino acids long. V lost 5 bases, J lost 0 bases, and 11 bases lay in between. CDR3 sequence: CSARWTVSNQPQHF. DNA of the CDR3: TGCAGTGCTCGTTGGACAGTTAGCAATCAGCCCCAGCATTTT.